This record concerns one T cell receptor (beta chain) sequence. Antigen unknown. The data were taken from a study of OX40 agonist ivuxolimab in advanced cancers. General study findings and limits: Compared with CD4+, CD8+ T cells on average had more expanded clones.

Per germline, CDR1 MNHEY and CDR2 SVGAGI. The CDR3 totals 15 residues. This table comes from immunoSEQ multiplex PCR, and its TCRdb copy is limited to in-frame clones, with some not included. The data contain around 100,000 clones, 80% to 90% of them seen just once; the ten biggest clones take up 1.5% to 2%. The chain uses TRBV6-5 and TRBJ1-5; D might be TRBD1 (6 bases). The sequencing used CD4+ or CD8+ T cells sorted from blood, collected in a trial of the OX40 agonist ivuxolimab. The TCR was taken from an adult with an advanced solid tumor such as melanoma, head and neck, liver or kidney cancer. The CDR3 region is CAGLQGPDSNQPQHF. The DNA of the CDR3 is TGTGCAGGCCTTCAGGGGCCTGATAGCAATCAGCCCCAGCATTTT.